Described below is a single T cell receptor (beta chain) sequence and its context. Its antigen is as yet unknown. This specimen belongs to a study of lymphopenia after photon versus proton radiotherapy. Study-wide results and caveats: Post-nadir diversity loss with photons came from oligoclonal expansion, particularly CD8+ Temra cells. Relative stability marked proton patients; photon patients lost diversity and naive cells.

Repertoires were generated with immunoSEQ multiplex PCR, while TCRdb's copy carries only in-frame clones and drops some. The sample records around 25,000 clones, approximately 80% being singletons. The CDR3 totals 14 residues. V was cut by 1 base and J by 7 bases, with 8 bases left in between. Germline V gene sequence: CDR1 LNHNV, CDR2 YYDKDF (reference sequence). This sequence originates from a man aged 35 to 55 with gastric cancer. This specimen consisted of peripheral blood, obtained from a patient treated with photon-based radiotherapy. V usage is TRBV15 and J usage is TRBJ1-6; a possible D gene is TRBD1 (5 bases). CDR3 sequence reads: CATSRGDLNSPLHF. The CDR3 DNA sequence: TGTGCCACCAGCAGAGGGGACCTGAATTCACCCCTCCACTTT.